One sample yielded the 29 T cell receptor beta chains listed below, sequenced in a study of read filtering for tumor transcriptome and immune sequencing. This library used approximately 0.4 ug RNA and molecular barcoded adaptors spanning alpha/delta and beta/gamma chains. One entry per CDR3 protein, called by TCRdb with MiXCR from the reads. The data contain 35,000 to 55,000 distinct CDR3 sequences, roughly 12% of them seen just once; the ten biggest clones take up 13% to 15%. Sequencing input: a population of CD138-negative cells sorted from bone marrow. The receptors here all came from a donor at least 40 years old with multiple myeloma.

This clonotype was recorded many times. The chain joins TRBV10-3 to TRBJ1-5; no firm D call. The V and J ends lost 4 bases and 3 bases respectively, with 4 bases between them. CDR1 and CDR2 from the germline V gene are ENHRY and SYGVKD. This CDR3 region has 12 residues. CDR3 amino acids: CAISGTNQPQHF. The CDR3 DNA is TGTGCCATCAGTGGTACCAATCAGCCCCAGCATTTT.

This clonotype has at least ten counts. V gene TRBV5-6 combines with J gene TRBJ2-6, with no clear D. Germline V gene sequence: CDR1 SGHDT, CDR2 YYEEEE. The CDR3 sequence is 13 residues long. Trimming pared 4 bases from V and 4 bases from J, leaving 6 bases between. The CDR3 region is CASSPGGANVLTF. CDR3 sequence (DNA): TGTGCCAGCAGCCCAGGCGGGGCCAACGTCCTGACTTTC.

This clonotype has at least ten counts. The rearrangement joins TRBV7-2 to TRBJ2-3; D is possibly TRBD2 (5 bases). Trimming left V 8 bases short and J 6 bases short, with 18 bases between. The germline gives CDR1 SGHTA, CDR2 FQGNSA. The CDR3 runs 14 residues. The CDR3 nucleotides are TGTGCCAGCGGCCTCGGGGTCCCCCCCGATACGCAGTATTTT. Its translation is CASGLGVPPDTQYF.

This clonotype appeared many times. The rearrangement joins TRBV20-1 to TRBJ2-7; the match to TRBD2 covers 12 bases. With V trimmed by 5 bases and J by 4 bases, 12 bases remained unmatched. The CDR3 has 16 residues. CDR1 DFQATT and CDR2 SNEGSKA come from the germline V gene (reference sequence). The CDR3 DNA reads as TGCAGTGCTTTCGGACTAGCGGGGTCTGAGATATACGAGCAGTACTTC. Translated: CSAFGLAGSEIYEQYF.

This clonotype was counted at least ten times. The chain combines TRBV6-2 or TRBV6-3 with TRBJ2-7; D is possibly TRBD1 or TRBD2 (5 bases each). Trimming took off 4 bases at V and 6 bases at J, with 19 bases between the two ends. This CDR3 spans 15 amino acids. The V gene's germline CDR1 is MNHEY and CDR2 SVGEGT. CDR3 in amino acids: CASSWAVEEGLEQYF. As DNA, the CDR3 is TGTGCCAGCAGTTGGGCAGTCGAAGAGGGGCTCGAGCAGTACTTC.

This clonotype was counted many times. The chain is built from TRBV5-1 and TRBJ2-5, with D perhaps TRBD1 (6 bases). The CDR3 sequence is 14 residues long. The germline gives CDR1 SGHRS, CDR2 YFSETQ. V was cut by 2 bases and J by 1 base, with 9 bases left in between. The CDR3 sequence is CASSLGQIQETQYF. The CDR3 DNA follows: TGCGCCAGCAGCTTAGGACAGATCCAAGAGACCCAGTACTTC.

This clonotype was recorded at least ten times. The chain has TRBV4-1 and TRBJ1-1; possible D gene TRBD1, 5 bases. The length of the CDR3 is 14 residues. Per germline, CDR1 MGHRA and CDR2 YSYEKL. V lost 1 base and J lost 3, with 9 bases in between. In nucleotides, the CDR3 is TGCGCCAGCAGCCAAGTGGAAGGGGACACTGAAGCTTTCTTT. Its protein product is CASSQVEGDTEAFF.

This clonotype was seen many times. J is TRBJ2-2 and V is TRBV20-1; 7 bases map to TRBD2. V lost 5 bases, J lost 1 base, and 4 bases stayed unmatched. CDR3 length equals 14 residues. CDR1 and CDR2 from the germline V gene are DFQATT and SNEGSKA (reference sequence). CDR3 loop: CSASSGENTGELFF. CDR3 coding DNA: TGCAGTGCTTCTAGCGGTGAGAACACCGGGGAGCTGTTTTTT.

This clonotype was counted many times. The CDR3 protein is CAISREPREQFF. CDR3 nucleotide sequence: TGTGCCATCAGTCGGGAGCCGCGAGAGCAGTTCTTC. The chain links TRBV10-3 to TRBJ2-1; D is perhaps TRBD2 (6 bases). Trimming took 5 bases from V and 10 from J, leaving 12 bases between them. This CDR3 comprises 12 residues. The germline V gene encodes CDR1 ENHRY and CDR2 SYGVKD.

This clonotype appeared many times. The V call is TRBV6-1, the J call TRBJ1-6; 7 bases are shared with TRBD1. V was pared by 5 bases and J by 2 bases, with 9 bases of the junction left unmatched. The CDR3 spans 17 residues. In germline, CDR1 is MNHNS, CDR2 SASEGT. The CDR3 region has the DNA TGTGCCAGCAGTTTAACAGGGGTAGGCACCTATAATTCACCCCTCCACTTT. This encodes CASSLTGVGTYNSPLHF.

This clonotype was counted many times. The rearrangement joins TRBV5-1 to TRBJ2-1; unclear D gene. Trimming removed 4 bases at V and 0 bases at J, with 11 bases between. The CDR3 is 15 residues long. The V gene's germline CDR1 is SGHRS and CDR2 YFSETQ. The CDR3 region is CASSPNPLSYNEQFF. CDR3 sequence (DNA): TGCGCCAGCAGCCCGAACCCTCTCTCCTACAATGAGCAGTTCTTC. Full variable domain (outside the CDR3, taken from reference TRBV5-1 and TRBJ2-1): KAGVTQTPRYLIKTRGQQVTLSCSPISGHRSVSWYQQTPGQGLQFLFEYFSETQRNKGNFPGRFSGRQFSNSRSEMNVSTLELGDSALYLCASSPNPLSYNEQFFGPGTRLTVL.

This clonotype has ten or more counts. This rearrangement joins TRBV12-3 or TRBV12-4 to TRBJ2-7, with D unclear. Trimming pared 0 bases from V and 1 base from J, leaving 10 bases between. The CDR3 has 15 residues. In DNA form, the CDR3 reads TGTGCCAGCAGTTTAGCGGCGATCGGGTCCTACGAGCAGTACTTC. It is translated as CASSLAAIGSYEQYF.

For this clonotype: A junction boundary mismatches the germline segment, possibly from a read error. V usage is TRBV7-6 and J usage is TRBJ1-5; D unclear. The CDR3 is 16 amino acids. Germline assignment: CDR1 SGHVS and CDR2 FNYEAQ. The CDR3 nucleotides are TGTGCCAGCAGCTCGTGCACTGACCGCCCCAATCAGCCCCAGCACTTT. Translated: CASSSCTDRPNQPQHF.

With respect to this clonotype: This CDR3 fails to terminate in the conserved phenylalanine or tryptophan, so it likely reflects a read error. This chain links TRBV6-6 with TRBJ2-1, with 8 positions matching TRBD2. There are 17 residues in the CDR3. CDR1 MNHNY and CDR2 SVGAGI come from the germline V gene (reference sequence). V was pared by 0 bases and J by 4 bases, with 8 bases of the junction left unmatched. The CDR3 region has the DNA TGTGCCAGCAGTTACTCCCCTACTAGCGGACTTTACAATGAGCAGTTCCCC. This codes for CASSYSPTSGLYNEQFP.

The table lists this clonotype with many counts. V is TRBV7-9 and J is TRBJ1-2; no clear D. The V and J ends lost 3 bases and 2 bases respectively, with 13 bases between them. Germline V gene lookup returns CDR1 SEHNR and CDR2 FQNEAQ (reference sequence). The CDR3 covers 15 residues. The CDR3 DNA sequence: TGTGCCAGCAGCTTGCTTAATGGCGGAAACTATGGCTACACCTTC. It codes for CASSLLNGGNYGYTF.

Regarding this clonotype: This likely reflects a read error, since a far larger clone is one base away. The chain recombines TRBV23-1 with TRBJ1-1; no reliable D call. TRBV23-1 is flagged as an ORF with uncertain function. The CDR3 is made up of 14 amino acids. In DNA, the CDR3 is TGCGCCAGCTCGGCGGGTGACAATAATTCACCCCCCCACTTT. Protein product: CASSAGDNNSPPHF.

This clonotype was observed at least ten times. The V gene is TRBV7-3, the J gene TRBJ1-1, with D uncertain. This CDR3 contains 14 residues. The germline gives CDR1 SGHTA, CDR2 FQGTGA. Between the trimmed V and J ends, which lost 4 bases and 3 bases, there was a span of 12 bases. The CDR3 reads CASSSAGSDTEAFF. The CDR3 nucleotides are TGTGCCAGCAGCTCGGCCGGGTCTGACACTGAAGCTTTCTTT.

This clonotype came up many times. This chain joins TRBV12-3 or TRBV12-4 and TRBJ1-1; no reliable D call. V gave up 1 base and J gave up 3 bases, with 12 bases separating them. The CDR3 is 15 amino acids. The CDR3 DNA reads TGTGCCAGCAGTTTAGAAAGGTCCCGGGACACTGAAGCTTTCTTT. Amino acids: CASSLERSRDTEAFF.

This clonotype has a count of ten or more. V is TRBV28 and J is TRBJ2-1; D is ambiguous. The germline V and J ends were trimmed by 3 bases and 1 base, with 7 bases remaining between them. This CDR3 spans 14 amino acids. Germline assignment: CDR1 MDHEN and CDR2 SYDVKM. The CDR3 region is CASSFWGSYNEQFF. For the CDR3, the DNA is TGTGCCAGCAGTTTTTGGGGTTCCTACAATGAGCAGTTCTTC.

This clonotype was observed a few times. The chain carries TRBV30 and TRBJ2-5; D may match TRBD1 or TRBD2 (5 bases each). CDR3 length: 13 amino acids. V shed 3 bases and J shed 1 base, with 9 bases lying between them. Germline lookup yields CDR1 GTSNPN and CDR2 SVGIG (reference sequence). In DNA, the CDR3 is TGTGCCTGGAGATCAGGGAGCCAAGAGACCCAGTACTTC. Translating it yields CAWRSGSQETQYF.

This clonotype was recorded at least ten times. The J gene is TRBJ2-3, the V gene TRBV19; D uncertain. This CDR3 spans 14 amino acids. CDR1 and CDR2 from the germline V gene are LNHDA and SQIVND (reference sequence). Trimming took off 1 base at V and 1 base at J, with 6 bases between the two ends. The CDR3 DNA reads TGTGCCAGTAGTATAGGAGGCGGCACAGATACGCAGTATTTT. Its protein product is CASSIGGGTDTQYF.

There are a few counts of this clonotype. V gene TRBV6-5 combines with J gene TRBJ2-7; 13 bases align to TRBD2. V dropped 6 bases and J dropped 4; count of bases not matched to a gene: 6. This CDR3 comprises 15 residues. Germline-derived CDR1 and CDR2 are MNHEY and SVGAGI. CDR3 sequence: CASRDGLAGVYEQYF. The DNA of the CDR3 is TGTGCCAGCAGAGATGGACTAGCGGGAGTTTACGAGCAGTACTTC.

There are many counts of this clonotype. The V gene is TRBV20-1, the J gene TRBJ2-6, with D possibly being TRBD1 (5 bases). Germline V lookup: CDR1 DFQATT, CDR2 SNEGSKA (reference sequence). This CDR3 has 16 amino acids. V gave up 5 bases and J gave up 2 bases, with 16 bases separating them. CDR3 bases: TGCAGTGCTTCCCCCCCTCTAGGGGCTGGGGCCAACGTCCTGACTTTC. Amino acids: CSASPPLGAGANVLTF.

This clonotype was seen ten or more times. The chain combines TRBV6-6 with TRBJ2-1; 9 bases align to TRBD2. After removal of 4 bases from V and 4 bases from J, the junction contained 5 bases not matched to a gene. Per germline, CDR1 MNHNY and CDR2 SVGAGI (reference sequence). The CDR3 covers 15 residues. The CDR3 is CASSLPAGGYNEQFF. For the CDR3, the DNA is TGTGCCAGCAGTTTGCCAGCGGGAGGTTACAATGAGCAGTTCTTC.

Concerning this clonotype: Without the conserved terminal phenylalanine or tryptophan, this CDR3 likely stems from a read error. The V gene is TRBV19, the J gene TRBJ2-5; weak D call: TRBD2 (5 bases). CDR1 and CDR2 from the germline V gene are LNHDA and SQIVND (reference sequence). Trimming cost V 5 bases and J 1 base, with 8 bases left between them. CDR3 length equals 13 residues. DNA of the CDR3: TGTGCCAGTAGTCCGGACTTCCAAGAGACCCAGTACATC. It is translated as CASSPDFQETQYI.

This chain links TRBV6-5 with TRBJ2-1; 9 bases match TRBD2. Germline CDR1 and CDR2: MNHEY and SVGAGI. V dropped 8 bases and J dropped 0; count of bases not matched to a gene: 11. CDR3 length: 17 amino acids. CDR3 in amino acids: CASGPPGLAVSYNEQFF. As DNA, the CDR3 is TGTGCCAGCGGTCCACCGGGACTAGCTGTCTCCTACAATGAGCAGTTCTTC.

This clonotype has a count of ten or more. An end of the junction differs from the germline gene, which may be a read error. This chain joins TRBV7-7 and TRBJ2-5, with D hard to call. Germline assignment: CDR1 SSHAT and CDR2 FNYEAQ (reference sequence). This CDR3 region has 17 residues. Here the CDR3 reads CASSLAGLAGPGETQYF. The CDR3 bases are TGTGCTAGCAGCTTAGCCGGATTGGCAGGACCCGGGGAGACCCAGTACTTC.

At least ten counts were recorded for this clonotype. This chain joins TRBV7-3 and TRBJ2-5; D may be TRBD1 (5 bases). In germline, CDR1 is SGHTA, CDR2 FQGTGA. The CDR3 consists of 13 residues. Trimming took off 0 bases at V and 3 bases at J, with 5 bases between the two ends. CDR3 in amino acids: CASSLTREETQYF. In nucleotides, the CDR3 is TGTGCCAGCAGCTTAACCAGGGAAGAGACCCAGTACTTC.

This clonotype appeared many times. V usage is TRBV5-1 and J usage is TRBJ2-2; possible D gene TRBD1, 5 bases. The germline gives CDR1 SGHRS, CDR2 YFSETQ. The ends were cut back, 3 bases at V and 7 bases at J, with 7 bases in the middle. The CDR3 spans 12 residues. This CDR3 is CASSSGIGELFF. Here the CDR3 DNA reads TGCGCCAGCAGCTCAGGGATCGGGGAGCTGTTTTTT.